These T cell receptor beta chains were read from a single sample in a study of identical twins. TCRdb processed the 5' RACE reads anew with MiXCR; each CDR3 protein has one entry. Seen here are roughly 1.6 million distinct CDR3 sequences, around 33% observed once, and the top ten hold more than 0.25%. Input material: cord blood. The receptors derive from a newborn girl in good health. Both conserved end residues are part of each CDR3. The D gene is left open where the match is weak. Size tells how often a clone was seen (once, few, many) or the class of an expanded clone, and some rows leave it out.

J,D,V,size,DNA,CDR3
TRBJ2-1,TRBD1,TRBV24-1,few,TGTGCCACCAGTGATTGGGACAGGGTTTTTGAGCAGTTCTTC,CATSDWDRVFEQFF
TRBJ2-3,TRBD2,TRBV20-1,few,TGCAGTGCTATCGTGGCTAGCGGGGCAGATACGCAGTATTTT,CSAIVASGADTQYF
TRBJ2-3,TRBD1,TRBV24-1,few,TGTGCCACCTCTCAGACAGGGGATGGCGCAGATACGCAGTATTTT,CATSQTGDGADTQYF
TRBJ2-1,TRBD2,TRBV20-1,-,TGCAGCACCTTCGGGGGGAAATCCTACAATGAGCAGTTCTTC,CSTFGGKSYNEQFF
TRBJ1-5,-,TRBV5-1,-,TGCGCCAGCAGCTTGGGGTGGGGACACAATCAGCCCCGGCATTTT,CASSLGWGHNQPRHF
TRBJ2-2,-,TRBV14,-,TGTGCCAGCAGCCAAGGGGGTTCCCTGAACACCGGGGAGCTGTTTTTT,CASSQGGSLNTGELFF
TRBJ1-2,-,TRBV7-9,-,TGTGCCAGCAGCTTAGGCACCTTC,CASSLGTF
TRBJ2-3,-,TRBV29-1,many,TGCAGCGTTAACAGGGTAGCAGATACGCAGTATTTT,CSVNRVADTQYF
TRBJ1-2,TRBD1,TRBV12-3/TRBV12-4,few,TGTGCCAGCACCCTGGGACAGCCCTATGGCTACACCTTC,CASTLGQPYGYTF
TRBJ1-5,-,TRBV6-2/TRBV6-3,-,TGTGCCAGCAGCGGGCCAGGGTATAGCAATCAGCCCCAGCATTTT,CASSGPGYSNQPQHF
TRBJ2-6,TRBD2,TRBV5-1,-,TGCGCCAGCAGCTTCGCGGGGGTTTTCTCTGGGGCCAACGTCCTGACTTTC,CASSFAGVFSGANVLTF
TRBJ2-1,-,TRBV29-1,few,TGCAGCGTGGCCCTTCCCAGGAACAATGAGCAGTTCTTC,CSVALPRNNEQFF
TRBJ2-4,-,TRBV7-2,many,TGTGCCAGCAGTTTAAGCCGTCTAGCCAAAAACATTCAGTACTTC,CASSLSRLAKNIQYF
TRBJ2-3,TRBD2,TRBV20-1,few,TGCAGTTCGACTAGCGGCACAGATACGCAGTATTTT,CSSTSGTDTQYF
TRBJ2-4,-,TRBV6-5,few,TGTGCCAGCAGTTACTCGACGTCACCGACTACCAAAAACATTCAGTACTTC,CASSYSTSPTTKNIQYF
TRBJ2-3,-,TRBV7-2,-,TGTGCCAGCAGCTTAACCCTGGTGGATACGCAGTATTTT,CASSLTLVDTQYF
TRBJ1-2,-,TRBV12-3/TRBV12-4,many,TGTGCCAGCAGTTTAAGGCGGACAGTTTATGGCTACACCTTC,CASSLRRTVYGYTF
TRBJ1-5,-,TRBV20-1,few,TGCAGTGCTAGGTCGGGTGTTGCGCAGCCCCAGCATTTT,CSARSGVAQPQHF
TRBJ2-3,TRBD1,TRBV28,-,TGTGCCAGCAACCTCGGCCAGGGGGTCGTTGTAGATACGCAGTATTTT,CASNLGQGVVVDTQYF
TRBJ2-7,-,TRBV19,few,TGTGCCAGTAGTCAAACCGGGAGTGTGGGTACCTACGAGCAGTACTTC,CASSQTGSVGTYEQYF
TRBJ2-2,-,TRBV6-5,-,TGTGCCAGCAGTCCGTCGCCGACGTATGCCGGGGAGCTGTTTTTT,CASSPSPTYAGELFF
TRBJ2-3,TRBD2,TRBV27,-,TGTGCCAGCAGTTCGCCACGAAGCGGGAGGGCCGCAGATACGCAGTATTTT,CASSSPRSGRAADTQYF
TRBJ1-1,TRBD1,TRBV25-1,-,TGTGCCAGCAATGATAGTTGGGGACAGGGGGGGGACACTGAAGCTTTCTTT,CASNDSWGQGGDTEAFF
TRBJ1-1,TRBD1,TRBV10-3,-,TGTGCCATCAACACAGGGGTTGGACACACTGAAGCTTTCTTT,CAINTGVGHTEAFF